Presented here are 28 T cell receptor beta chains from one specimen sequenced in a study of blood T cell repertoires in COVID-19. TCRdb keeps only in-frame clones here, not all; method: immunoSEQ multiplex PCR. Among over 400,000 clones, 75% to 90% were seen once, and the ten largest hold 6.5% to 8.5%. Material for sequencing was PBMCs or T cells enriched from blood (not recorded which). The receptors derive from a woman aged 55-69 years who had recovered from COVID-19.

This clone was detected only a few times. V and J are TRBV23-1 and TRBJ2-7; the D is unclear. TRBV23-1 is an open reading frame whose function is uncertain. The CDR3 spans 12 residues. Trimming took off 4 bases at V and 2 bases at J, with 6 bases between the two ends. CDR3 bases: TGCGCCAGCAGTCCCCTAACCTACGAGCAGTACGTC. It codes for CASSPLTYEQYV.

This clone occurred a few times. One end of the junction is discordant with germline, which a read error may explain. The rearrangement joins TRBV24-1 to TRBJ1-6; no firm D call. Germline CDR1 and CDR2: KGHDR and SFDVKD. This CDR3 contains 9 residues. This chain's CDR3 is CATIRYPYF. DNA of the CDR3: TGTGCCACCATTCGGTACCCATACTTT.

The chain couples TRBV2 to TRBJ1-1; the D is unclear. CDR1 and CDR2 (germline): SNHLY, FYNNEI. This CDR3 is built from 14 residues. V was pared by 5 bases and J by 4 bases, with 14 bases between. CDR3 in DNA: TGTGCCAGCAGTCCCCCAAGGGCGGGCACTGAAGCTTTCTTT. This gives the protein CASSPPRAGTEAFF.

For the CDR3, the DNA is TGCGCCAGCAGCCAAACAGGGGGAAGGTCTGAAGCTTTCTTT. Protein sequence: CASSQTGGRSEAFF. This sequence joins TRBV4-1 and TRBJ1-1; 8 nucleotides match TRBD1. Per germline, CDR1 MGHRA and CDR2 YSYEKL. This CDR3 comprises 14 residues. Trimming cost V 2 bases and J 6 bases; bases outside gene matches: 5.

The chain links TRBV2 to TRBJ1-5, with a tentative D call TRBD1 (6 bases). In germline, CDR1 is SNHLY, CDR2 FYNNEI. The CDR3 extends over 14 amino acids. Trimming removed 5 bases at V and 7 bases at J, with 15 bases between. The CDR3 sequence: CASSKTDSDQPQHF. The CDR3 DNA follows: TGTGCCAGCAGTAAAACGGACAGCGACCAGCCCCAGCATTTT.

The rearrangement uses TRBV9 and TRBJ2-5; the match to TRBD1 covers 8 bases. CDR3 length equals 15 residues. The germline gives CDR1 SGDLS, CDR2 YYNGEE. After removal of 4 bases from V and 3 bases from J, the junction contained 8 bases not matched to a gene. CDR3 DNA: TGTGCCAGCAGCCTACAGGGGGTTGGAGAAGAGACCCAGTACTTC. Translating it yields CASSLQGVGEETQYF.

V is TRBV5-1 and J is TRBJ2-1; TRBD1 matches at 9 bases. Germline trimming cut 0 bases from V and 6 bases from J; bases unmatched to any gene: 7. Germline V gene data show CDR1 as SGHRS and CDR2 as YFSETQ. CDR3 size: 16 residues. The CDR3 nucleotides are TGCGCCAGCAGCTTGGCAGGGGACAGGGCCTCCAATGAGCAGTTCTTC. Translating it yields CASSLAGDRASNEQFF.

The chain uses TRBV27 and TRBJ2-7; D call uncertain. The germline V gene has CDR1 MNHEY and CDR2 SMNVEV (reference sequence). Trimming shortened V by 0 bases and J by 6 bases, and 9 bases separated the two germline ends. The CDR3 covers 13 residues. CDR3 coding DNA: TGTGCCAGCAGTTTATCCCCGAACTCCGAGCAGTACGTC. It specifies CASSLSPNSEQYV.

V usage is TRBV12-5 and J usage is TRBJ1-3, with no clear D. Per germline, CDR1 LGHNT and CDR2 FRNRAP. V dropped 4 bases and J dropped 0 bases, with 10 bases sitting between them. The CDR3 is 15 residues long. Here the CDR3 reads CASGSDTSSGNTIYF. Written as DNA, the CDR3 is TGTGCTAGTGGTTCCGACACTTCCTCTGGAAACACCATATATTTT.

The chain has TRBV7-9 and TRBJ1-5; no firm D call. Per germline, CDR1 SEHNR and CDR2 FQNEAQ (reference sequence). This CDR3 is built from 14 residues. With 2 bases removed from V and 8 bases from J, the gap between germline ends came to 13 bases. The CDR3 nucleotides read TGTGCCAGCAGCTTAAATAACCCCGGTGAGCCCCAGCATTTT. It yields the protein CASSLNNPGEPQHF.

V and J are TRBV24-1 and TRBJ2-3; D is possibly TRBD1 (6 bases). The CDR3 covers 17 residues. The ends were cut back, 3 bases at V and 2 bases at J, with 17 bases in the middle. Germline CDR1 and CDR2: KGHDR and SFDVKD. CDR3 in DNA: TGTGCCACCAGTGATCCTGGACAGAATATGCACACAGATACGCAGTATTTT. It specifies CATSDPGQNMHTDTQYF.

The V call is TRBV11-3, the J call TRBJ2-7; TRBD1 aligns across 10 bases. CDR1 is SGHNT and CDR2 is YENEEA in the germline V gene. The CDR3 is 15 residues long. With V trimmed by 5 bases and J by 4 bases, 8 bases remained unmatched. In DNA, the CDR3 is TGTGCCAGCAGCCCTCCGGGACAGGGGTTATACGAGCAGTACTTC. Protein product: CASSPPGQGLYEQYF.

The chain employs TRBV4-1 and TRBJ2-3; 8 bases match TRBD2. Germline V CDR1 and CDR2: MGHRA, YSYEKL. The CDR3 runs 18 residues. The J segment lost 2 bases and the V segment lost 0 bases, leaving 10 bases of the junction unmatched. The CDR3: CASSQDPPRGDNTDTQYF. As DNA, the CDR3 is TGCGCCAGCAGCCAAGATCCCCCGCGGGGGGACAACACAGATACGCAGTATTTT.

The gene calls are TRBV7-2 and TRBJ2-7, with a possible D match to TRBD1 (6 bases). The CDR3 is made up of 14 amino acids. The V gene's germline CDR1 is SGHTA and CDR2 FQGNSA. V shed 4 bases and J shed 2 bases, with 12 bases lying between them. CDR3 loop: CASSSGAPPYEQYV. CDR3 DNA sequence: TGTGCCAGCAGCTCAGGGGCCCCACCCTACGAGCAGTACGTC.

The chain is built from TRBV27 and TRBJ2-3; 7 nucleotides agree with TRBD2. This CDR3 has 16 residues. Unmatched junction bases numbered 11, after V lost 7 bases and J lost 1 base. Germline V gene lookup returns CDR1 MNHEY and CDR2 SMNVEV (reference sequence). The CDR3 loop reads CASTPWGGWGTDTQYF. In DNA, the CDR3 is TGTGCCAGCACCCCCTGGGGGGGTTGGGGCACAGATACGCAGTATTTT.

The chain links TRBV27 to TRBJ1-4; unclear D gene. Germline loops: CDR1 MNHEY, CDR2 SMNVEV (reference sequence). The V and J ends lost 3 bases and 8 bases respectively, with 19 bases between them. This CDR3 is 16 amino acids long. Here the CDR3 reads CASSLGITPEEEKLFF. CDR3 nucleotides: TGTGCCAGCAGTTTGGGCATAACCCCGGAGGAGGAAAAACTGTTTTTT.

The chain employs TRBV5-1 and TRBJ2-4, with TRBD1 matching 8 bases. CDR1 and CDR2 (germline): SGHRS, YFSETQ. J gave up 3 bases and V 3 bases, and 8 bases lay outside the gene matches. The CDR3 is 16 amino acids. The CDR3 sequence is CASSWPQGADKNIQYF. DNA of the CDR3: TGCGCCAGCAGCTGGCCCCAGGGGGCGGACAAAAACATTCAGTACTTC.

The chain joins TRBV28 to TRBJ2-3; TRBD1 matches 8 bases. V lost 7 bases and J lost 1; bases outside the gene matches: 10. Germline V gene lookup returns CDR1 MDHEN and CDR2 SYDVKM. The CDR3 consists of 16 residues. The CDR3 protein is CASTLDRAPRTDTQYF. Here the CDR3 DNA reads TGTGCCAGCACCTTGGACAGGGCCCCCCGCACAGATACGCAGTATTTT.

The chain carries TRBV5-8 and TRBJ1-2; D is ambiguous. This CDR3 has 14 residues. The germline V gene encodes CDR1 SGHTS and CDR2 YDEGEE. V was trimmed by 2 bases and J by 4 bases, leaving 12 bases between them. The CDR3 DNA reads TGTGCCAGCAGCTTACTTCTTGGCGGCTATGGCTACACCTTC. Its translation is CASSLLLGGYGYTF.

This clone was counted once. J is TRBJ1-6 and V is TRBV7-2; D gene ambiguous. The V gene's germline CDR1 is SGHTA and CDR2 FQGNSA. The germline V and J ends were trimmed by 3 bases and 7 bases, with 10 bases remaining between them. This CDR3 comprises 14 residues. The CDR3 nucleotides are TGTGCCAGCAGCTTGGTAGGGAGCAATTCACCCCTCCACTTT. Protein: CASSLVGSNSPLHF.

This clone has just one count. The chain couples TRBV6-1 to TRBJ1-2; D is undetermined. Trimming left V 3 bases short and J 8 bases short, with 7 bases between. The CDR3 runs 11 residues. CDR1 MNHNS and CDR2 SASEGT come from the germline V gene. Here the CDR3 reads CASSEAGGYTF. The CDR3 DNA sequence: TGTGCCAGCAGTGAGGCAGGAGGCTACACCTTC.

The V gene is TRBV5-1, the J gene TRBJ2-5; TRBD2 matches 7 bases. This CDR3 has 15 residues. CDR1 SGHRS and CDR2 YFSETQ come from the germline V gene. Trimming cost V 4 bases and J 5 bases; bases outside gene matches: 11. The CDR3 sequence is CASSAGDFGGETQYF. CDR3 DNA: TGCGCCAGCAGCGCGGGGGACTTCGGAGGGGAGACCCAGTACTTC.

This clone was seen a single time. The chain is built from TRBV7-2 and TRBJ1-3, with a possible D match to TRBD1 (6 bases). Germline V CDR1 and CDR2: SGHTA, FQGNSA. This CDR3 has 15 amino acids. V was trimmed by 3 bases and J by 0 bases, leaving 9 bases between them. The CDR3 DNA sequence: TGTGCCAGCAGCTTCTTCAGGGGCTCTGGAAACACCATATATTTT. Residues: CASSFFRGSGNTIYF.

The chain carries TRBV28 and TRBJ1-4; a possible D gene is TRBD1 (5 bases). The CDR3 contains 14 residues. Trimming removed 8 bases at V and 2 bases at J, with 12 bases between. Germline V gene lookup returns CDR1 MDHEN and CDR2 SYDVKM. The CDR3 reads CASHTAGTNEKLFF. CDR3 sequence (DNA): TGTGCCAGCCACACGGCAGGGACTAATGAAAAACTGTTTTTT.

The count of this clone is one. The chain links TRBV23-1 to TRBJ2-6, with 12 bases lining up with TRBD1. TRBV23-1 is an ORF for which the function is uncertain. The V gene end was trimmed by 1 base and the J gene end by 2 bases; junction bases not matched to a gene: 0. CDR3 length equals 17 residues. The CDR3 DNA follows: TGCGCCAGCAGTCAATGGGACAGGGGGCCTGGGGCCAACGTCCTGACTTTC. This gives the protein CASSQWDRGPGANVLTF.

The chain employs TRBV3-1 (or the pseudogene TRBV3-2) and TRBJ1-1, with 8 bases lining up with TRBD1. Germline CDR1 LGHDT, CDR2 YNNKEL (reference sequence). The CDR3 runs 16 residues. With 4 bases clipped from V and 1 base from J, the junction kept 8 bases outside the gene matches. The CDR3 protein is CASSRVLTGGNTEAFF. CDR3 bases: TGTGCCAGCAGCCGAGTGTTAACAGGGGGGAACACTGAAGCTTTCTTT.

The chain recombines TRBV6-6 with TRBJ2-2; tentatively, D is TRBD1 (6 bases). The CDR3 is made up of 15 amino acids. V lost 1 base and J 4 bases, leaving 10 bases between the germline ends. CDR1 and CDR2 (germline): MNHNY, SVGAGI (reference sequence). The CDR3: CASSYWGPGTGELFF. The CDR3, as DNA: TGTGCCAGCAGTTACTGGGGGCCGGGCACCGGGGAGCTGTTTTTT.

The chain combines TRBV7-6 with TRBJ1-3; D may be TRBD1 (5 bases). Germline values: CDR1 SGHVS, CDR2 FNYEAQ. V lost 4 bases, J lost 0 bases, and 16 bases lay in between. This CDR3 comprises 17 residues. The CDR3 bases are TGTGCCAGCAGCTCTATACCGGGACTTAGCTCTGGAAACACCATATATTTT. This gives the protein CASSSIPGLSSGNTIYF.